This TCR beta chain was sequenced during a study of a mutant IDH1 vaccine in newly diagnosed glioma. In the study overall: Vaccines were first given 4-6 weeks after radiotherapy alone, or with temozolomide cycles.

Sequencing used immunoSEQ multiplex PCR; TCRdb keeps in-frame clones, though not all of them. The table shows fewer than 90,000 clones, with approximately 88% occurring only once. Study findings and constraints: It was approximately 93% of patients that developed vaccine-induced immune responses.

The CDR3 runs 15 residues. The germline gives CDR1 LNHDA, CDR2 SQIVND (reference sequence). V dropped 7 bases and J dropped 4; count of bases not matched to a gene: 6. Concerning this clone itself: Antigen specificity is unknown.

Noted time point: week 35, safety follow-up. The study gave 300 ug of mutant IDH1 20-mer peptide per vaccine dose, with topical imiquimod. Across weeks 1, 3, 5, 7, 11, 15, 19 and 23, patients received a vaccination each time, eight in all. The starting material was PBMCs, obtained from a glioma patient whose treatment included an IDH1 peptide vaccine. This receptor was taken from a man younger than 35 with glioma. The chain links TRBV19 to TRBJ2-1; 11 bases agree with TRBD2. For the CDR3, the DNA is TGTGCCAGTAACGCGAGGACTAGCGGGTACAATGAGCAGTTCTTC. Its translation: CASNARTSGYNEQFF.